Listed below are T cell receptor beta chains from one sample, sequenced in a study of T cells in Graves' hyperthyroidism and ophthalmopathy. TCRdb recomputed calls from the multiplex PCR reads with MiXCR, one row per CDR3 protein. Among some 490,000 distinct CDR3 sequences, about 16% were seen once, and the ten largest hold roughly 29%. Sequencing was done on a sample of blood. The source is a woman between 25 and 40 years old with Graves' ophthalmopathy. CDR3s leave out the opening cysteine and the closing phenylalanine or tryptophan. Fields, in order: D gene, V gene, J gene, CDR3 protein. A D gene is named only where the DNA matches it firmly.

d_call: TRBD2
v_call: TRBV19
j_call: TRBJ2-1
cdr3_aa: ASSIVGGSSYNEQF

d_call: TRBD1
v_call: TRBV30
j_call: TRBJ1-2
cdr3_aa: AWGTGNYGYT

d_call: TRBD1
v_call: TRBV6-6
j_call: TRBJ2-7
cdr3_aa: ASSYAQGALDEQY

d_call: NA
v_call: TRBV10-3
j_call: TRBJ1-6
cdr3_aa: AISEDRNSPLH

d_call: TRBD1
v_call: TRBV6-2/TRBV6-3
j_call: TRBJ1-2
cdr3_aa: ASYGTGHYGYT

d_call: NA
v_call: TRBV7-2
j_call: TRBJ2-5
cdr3_aa: ASSRRAGRQETQY

d_call: TRBD2
v_call: TRBV7-2
j_call: TRBJ2-7
cdr3_aa: ASSDFSGRKFYEQY

d_call: TRBD1
v_call: TRBV9
j_call: TRBJ1-2
cdr3_aa: ASRPGTGVLDGYT

d_call: TRBD2
v_call: TRBV6-2/TRBV6-3
j_call: TRBJ2-1
cdr3_aa: ASLEPSSGSNEQF

d_call: NA
v_call: TRBV18
j_call: TRBJ2-5
cdr3_aa: ASSPMGETQY

d_call: NA
v_call: TRBV6-1
j_call: TRBJ1-5
cdr3_aa: ASSPVSGVRNQPQH

d_call: NA
v_call: TRBV5-1
j_call: TRBJ2-1
cdr3_aa: ASSLAGTYEQF

d_call: NA
v_call: TRBV5-1
j_call: TRBJ1-1
cdr3_aa: ASSFPNRNTEAF

d_call: TRBD2
v_call: TRBV28
j_call: TRBJ2-1
cdr3_aa: ASSLMTSGSHEQF

d_call: TRBD2
v_call: TRBV19
j_call: TRBJ2-1
cdr3_aa: ASSSSRLAGVSNEQF

d_call: NA
v_call: TRBV27
j_call: TRBJ2-1
cdr3_aa: ASSLGLLEGTPFNEQF

d_call: NA
v_call: TRBV3-1
j_call: TRBJ1-1
cdr3_aa: ASSQGDTEAF

d_call: TRBD2
v_call: TRBV28
j_call: TRBJ2-3
cdr3_aa: ASSPRLIAGGTDTQY

d_call: NA
v_call: TRBV9
j_call: TRBJ2-3
cdr3_aa: ASTRDGHTDTQY

d_call: TRBD2
v_call: TRBV6-2/TRBV6-3
j_call: TRBJ2-1
cdr3_aa: ASSYSSGRPNNEQF

d_call: NA
v_call: TRBV30
j_call: TRBJ1-1
cdr3_aa: AWTRSPVKDTEAF

d_call: TRBD1
v_call: TRBV5-1
j_call: TRBJ2-3
cdr3_aa: ASSLGQTGGTDTQY

d_call: NA
v_call: TRBV6-5
j_call: TRBJ2-1
cdr3_aa: ASSYSLGEASYNEQF

d_call: NA
v_call: TRBV4-3
j_call: TRBJ2-3
cdr3_aa: ASSQGRILGVTDTQY

d_call: TRBD2
v_call: TRBV4-1
j_call: TRBJ2-7
cdr3_aa: ASSQEAGGAYEQY

d_call: NA
v_call: TRBV28
j_call: TRBJ2-2
cdr3_aa: ASSVTTGLTGELF